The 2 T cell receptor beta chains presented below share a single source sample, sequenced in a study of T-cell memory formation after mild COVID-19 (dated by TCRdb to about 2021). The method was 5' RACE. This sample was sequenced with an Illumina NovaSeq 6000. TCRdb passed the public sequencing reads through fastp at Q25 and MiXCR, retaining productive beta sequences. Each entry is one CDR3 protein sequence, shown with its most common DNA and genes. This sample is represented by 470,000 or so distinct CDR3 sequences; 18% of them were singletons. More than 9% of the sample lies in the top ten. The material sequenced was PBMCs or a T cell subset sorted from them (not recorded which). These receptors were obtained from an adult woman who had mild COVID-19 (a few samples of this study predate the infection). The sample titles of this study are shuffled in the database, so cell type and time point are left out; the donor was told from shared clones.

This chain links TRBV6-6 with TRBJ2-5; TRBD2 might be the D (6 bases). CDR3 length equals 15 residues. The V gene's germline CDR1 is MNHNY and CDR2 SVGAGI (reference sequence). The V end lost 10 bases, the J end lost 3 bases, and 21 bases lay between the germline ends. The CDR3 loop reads CATGVVIPGKETQYF. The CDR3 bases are TGTGCCACGGGGGTGGTCATTCCAGGAAAAGAGACCCAGTACTTC.

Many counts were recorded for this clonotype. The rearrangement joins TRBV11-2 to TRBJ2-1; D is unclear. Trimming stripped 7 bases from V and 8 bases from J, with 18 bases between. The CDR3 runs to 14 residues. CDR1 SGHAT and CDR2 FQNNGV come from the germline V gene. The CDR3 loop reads CASINYVLGDEQFF. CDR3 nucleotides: TGTGCCAGCATTAACTATGTGCTTGGGGATGAGCAGTTCTTC.